The entry below gives a single TCR beta chain sequence along with its context. Trimming shortened V by 3 bases and J by 7 bases, and 1 base separated the two germline ends. The CDR3 sequence is 10 residues long. Germline V CDR1 and CDR2: GTSNPN, SVGIG (reference sequence). These data come from a study of OX40 agonist ivuxolimab in advanced cancers. TCRdb keeps only in-frame clones here, not all; method: immunoSEQ multiplex PCR. The repertoire consists of more than 65,000 clones, with about 85% occurring once and the leading ten covering about 0.76%. The receptor's source is an adult with an advanced solid tumor such as melanoma, head and neck, liver or kidney cancer. The chain joins TRBV30 to TRBJ1-6; D remains unclear. Sequences were derived from CD4+ or CD8+ T cells sorted from blood, sampled in a trial of the OX40 agonist ivuxolimab. In nucleotides, the CDR3 is TGTGCCTGGAGAAATTCACCCCTCCACTTT. It translates to CAWRNSPLHF.